These 7 T cell receptor beta chains originate from one sample sequenced in a study of regulatory T cells in long-lasting Graves disease. The time point: persistent/refractory GD, antithyroid drugs over 5 years with positive TRAb. PBMC RNA was the source of the TCR library. Through Arm-PCR of CDR3 regions and iRepertoire HTBI primers, TCR beta libraries were built. TCRdb reprocessed the multiplex PCR reads with MiXCR, giving one entry per CDR3 protein. The table has some 430,000 distinct CDR3 sequences, 20% to 25% seen once; the top ten hold 7% to 9%. The source material was peripheral blood mononuclear cells (PBMCs), sampled when the disease was refractory, from a patient treated with antithyroid drugs. The receptors here all came from a female donor with Graves disease.

This clonotype was counted ten times or more. This sequence joins TRBV12-3 or TRBV12-4 and TRBJ1-1, with 11 bases aligning to TRBD1. The trim removed 7 bases at V and 5 bases at J, leaving 9 bases unmatched. CDR3 size: 15 residues. The CDR3 DNA follows: TGTGCCAGCAAGTATCCCGGGACAGGGGGAACTGAAGCTTTCTTT. Protein sequence: CASKYPGTGGTEAFF.

This clonotype was recorded many times. The chain has TRBV28 and TRBJ1-1; TRBD1 might be the D (6 bases). Trimming pared 2 bases from V and 2 bases from J, leaving 12 bases between. This CDR3 region has 15 residues. From germline, CDR1 is MDHEN and CDR2 SYDVKM. This CDR3 is CASSLDGTSNTEAFF. CDR3 DNA: TGTGCCAGCAGTTTAGACGGGACATCTAACACTGAAGCTTTCTTT. Full variable domain (missing parts from reference TRBV28 and TRBJ1-1): DVKVTQSSRYLVKRTGEKVFLECVQDMDHENMFWYRQDPGLGLRLIYFSYDVKMKEKGDIPEGYSVSREKKERFSLILESASTNQTSMYLCASSLDGTSNTEAFFGQGTRLTVV.

The rearrangement uses TRBV5-1 and TRBJ1-3; D perhaps matches TRBD1 (5 bases). Germline V lookup: CDR1 SGHRS, CDR2 YFSETQ. Trimming took off 3 bases at V and 4 bases at J, with 17 bases between the two ends. The CDR3 is made up of 16 amino acids. CDR3: CASSSLGTGSGNTIYF. The CDR3 DNA is TGCGCCAGCAGCTCCCTCGGGACCGGGAGCGGAAACACCATATATTTT.

This clonotype has only a few counts. This chain uses TRBV19 with TRBJ2-7; 11 positions match TRBD2. Unmatched junction bases numbered 14, after V lost 5 bases and J lost 2 bases. This CDR3 region has 18 residues. Per germline, CDR1 LNHDA and CDR2 SQIVND (reference sequence). CDR3 residues: CASSFGTVLAGVPYEQYF. CDR3 nucleotides: TGTGCCAGTAGTTTCGGGACGGTACTAGCGGGAGTCCCCTACGAGCAGTACTTC.

This sequence joins TRBV6-2 or TRBV6-3 and TRBJ2-7; D not resolved. Germline CDR1 is MNHEY and CDR2 is SVGEGT. V was trimmed by 0 bases and J by 4 bases, leaving 19 bases between them. This CDR3 is 17 amino acids long. The CDR3 DNA reads as TGTGCCAGCAGTTACTCTAGACCGGGTCCCCAGTGGTACGAGCAGTACTTC. Amino acid sequence: CASSYSRPGPQWYEQYF.

On this clonotype: It may be a read error: a sequence one base away is much more abundant. This rearrangement joins TRBV12-3 or TRBV12-4 to TRBJ1-4; D unresolved. The CDR3 has 23 amino acids. This CDR3 reads CASSFVRFPQVRTTHARSENLFF. The CDR3 DNA reads TGTGCCAGCAGTTTCGTCCGGTTCCCACAAGTAAGGACGACCCACGCGAGGAGTGAAAACCTGTTTTTT.

This clonotype was recorded at least ten times. The chain has TRBV28 and TRBJ2-5, with D possibly matching TRBD2 (6 bases). Germline V gene lookup returns CDR1 MDHEN and CDR2 SYDVKM. Trimming removed 1 base from V and 1 base from J, with 16 bases in between. The length of the CDR3 is 17 residues. CDR3 DNA sequence: TGTGCCAGCAGTTTATTCGTACGGCGGGGCCCCCAAGAGACCCAGTACTTC. It translates to CASSLFVRRGPQETQYF.